This entry lists 28 T cell receptor beta chains sequenced from one sample in a study of Ad26.COV2.S vaccination and SARS-CoV-2 variants. TCRdb's table, derived via immunoSEQ multiplex PCR, lists solely in-frame clones and lacks some. In the table there are 350,000 to 400,000 clones, about 88% of which are singletons. The treatment here: 19 received Ad26.COV2.S at low or high dose, single or two shots; roughly five received placebo; per-sample allocation not given. Day 63 after the first vaccine or placebo injection was the time point for sampling. The specimen comprised peripheral blood, sampled in a trial of Ad26.COV2.S vaccine versus placebo. The receptors were gathered from a person aged 18 to 65 who received the Ad26.COV2.S COVID-19 vaccine or a placebo.

The chain is built from TRBV5-1 and TRBJ1-3; D remains ambiguous. The CDR3 is 13 amino acids. Germline CDR1 and CDR2: SGHRS and YFSETQ. Deletions cut 2 bases from V and 4 bases from J, with 7 bases between. As DNA, the CDR3 is TGCGCCAGCAGCTTAGGAATGGGAAACACCATATATTTT. This sequence encodes CASSLGMGNTIYF.

This chain joins TRBV7-9 and TRBJ1-2; TRBD1 is a possible D gene (6 bases). The CDR3 contains 13 residues. Per the germline V gene, CDR1 is SEHNR and CDR2 is FQNEAQ (reference sequence). V gave up 5 bases and J gave up 7 bases, with 14 bases separating them. The CDR3 coding sequence is TGTGCCAGCAGCCCAGACAGGTCTATTGGCTACACCTTC. Its translation: CASSPDRSIGYTF.

A single count supports this clone. The rearrangement joins TRBV4-1 to TRBJ2-2; 8 positions match TRBD2. Trimming at V came to 4 bases and at J to 6 bases, leaving 4 bases not matched to a gene. In germline, CDR1 is MGHRA, CDR2 YSYEKL. This CDR3 is 14 amino acids long. CDR3 amino acids: CASSRQAGAGELFF. CDR3 DNA: TGCGCCAGCAGCCGACAAGCGGGGGCCGGGGAGCTGTTTTTT.

The rearrangement uses TRBV29-1 and TRBJ1-1; D ambiguous. Germline CDR1 and CDR2: SQVTM and ANQGSEA. V lost 4 bases and J 6 bases, leaving 15 bases between the germline ends. This CDR3 is built from 13 residues. CDR3: CSVALRAVPEAFF. The CDR3 DNA sequence: TGCAGCGTTGCCCTACGGGCGGTGCCTGAAGCTTTCTTT.

The chain employs TRBV11-3 and TRBJ2-4, with TRBD1 identical over 9 bases. With 4 bases clipped from V and 15 bases from J, the junction kept 10 bases outside the gene matches. This CDR3 comprises 13 residues. The germline CDR1 and CDR2 sequences are SGHNT and YENEEA. The CDR3 nucleotides read TGTGCCAGCAGCTCCCCCTCGGGACAGGGTCCGTACTTC. This encodes CASSSPSGQGPYF.

The rearrangement links TRBV28 to TRBJ1-5; possibly TRBD1 for D (5 bases). The germline V gene encodes CDR1 MDHEN and CDR2 SYDVKM. The ends were cut back, 2 bases at V and 2 bases at J, with 10 bases in the middle. CDR3 length: 15 residues. CDR3 bases: TGTGCCAGCAGTTTAAGGGGATGGGGCAATCAGCCCCAGCATTTT. Its translation is CASSLRGWGNQPQHF. Drawing the rest from reference TRBV28 and TRBJ1-5, the complete variable domain is DVKVTQSSRYLVKRTGEKVFLECVQDMDHENMFWYRQDPGLGLRLIYFSYDVKMKEKGDIPEGYSVSREKKERFSLILESASTNQTSMYLCASSLRGWGNQPQHFGDGTRLSIL.

This clone was found once. The J gene is TRBJ2-3, the V gene TRBV28, with 8 nucleotides matching TRBD2. Per germline, CDR1 MDHEN and CDR2 SYDVKM. The CDR3 length is 16 residues. Trimming cost V 3 bases and J 6 bases; bases outside gene matches: 11. In DNA form, the CDR3 reads TGTGCCAGCAGTTTCCCCACTAGCGGCCGGGACGATACGCAGTATTTT. This codes for CASSFPTSGRDDTQYF.

The chain links TRBV10-1 to TRBJ1-1; 8 bases agree with TRBD1. The germline V gene has CDR1 WNHNN and CDR2 SYGVQD (reference sequence). The CDR3 has 15 amino acids. Unmatched junction bases numbered 6, after V lost 6 bases and J lost 0 bases. CDR3 amino acids: CASRLSRGLNTEAFF. For the CDR3, the DNA is TGCGCCAGCAGATTGAGCAGGGGGCTGAACACTGAAGCTTTCTTT.

The V gene is TRBV18, the J gene TRBJ1-2, with unresolved D. Germline CDR1 reads KGHSH; CDR2 reads LQKENI. There are 14 residues in the CDR3. V lost 2 bases, J lost 3 bases, and 10 bases lay in between. CDR3 DNA: TGTGCCAGCTCACCATTGAGGACGGACTATGGCTACACCTTC. Protein product: CASSPLRTDYGYTF.

The rearrangement links TRBV28 to TRBJ2-5, with TRBD2 as a possible D gene (5 bases). V lost 8 bases and J 0 bases, leaving 13 bases between the germline ends. The CDR3 contains 14 residues. Looked up from germline, CDR1 is MDHEN and CDR2 is SYDVKM. CDR3 nucleotide sequence: TGTGCCAGCGCTCGGGGTGGGTACCAAGAGACCCAGTACTTC. Its protein product is CASARGGYQETQYF.

This chain uses TRBV5-4 with TRBJ2-2; TRBD2 agrees at 10 bases. V trimming: 1 base; J trimming: 8 bases; junction bases outside the gene matches: 8. The CDR3 runs to 16 residues. CDR1 and CDR2 (germline): SGHNT, YYREEE (reference sequence). DNA for the CDR3: TGTGCCAGCAGCTTGCTTCGGGGACTAGCGCAAGGGGAGCTGTTTTTT. Translating gives CASSLLRGLAQGELFF.

The V and J genes are TRBV11-2 and TRBJ2-5; D gene ambiguous. Germline V lookup: CDR1 SGHAT, CDR2 FQNNGV. The V and J ends lost 3 bases and 2 bases respectively, with 16 bases between them. CDR3 size: 16 residues. The chain's CDR3 is CASSFWAGSTQETQYF. The CDR3 DNA reads TGTGCCAGCAGCTTTTGGGCTGGCAGCACACAAGAGACCCAGTACTTC.

The chain joins TRBV4-2 to TRBJ2-7, with 7 bases matching TRBD2. The V gene end was trimmed by 1 base and the J gene end by 1 base; junction bases not matched to a gene: 4. This CDR3 spans 15 amino acids. Germline-derived CDR1 and CDR2 are LGHNA and YNFKEQ. The CDR3 loop is CASSQGASGSYEQYF. CDR3 nucleotides: TGTGCCAGCAGCCAAGGGGCTAGCGGTTCCTACGAGCAGTACTTC.

The chain employs TRBV24-1 and TRBJ2-1; possible D gene TRBD2, 5 bases. V was trimmed by 5 bases and J by 5 bases, leaving 21 bases between them. This CDR3 has 17 residues. From germline, CDR1 is KGHDR and CDR2 SFDVKD. The CDR3 DNA is TGTGCCACCAGTGCCCTACGGGATCCGGTAGTCGACAATGAGCAGTTCTTC. It is translated as CATSALRDPVVDNEQFF.

The genes are TRBV10-2 and TRBJ1-5; no definite D call. V shed 0 bases and J shed 0 bases, with 12 bases lying between them. Per germline, CDR1 WSHSY and CDR2 SAAADI. This CDR3 contains 17 residues. The CDR3 protein is CASSESTTAYSNQPQHF. DNA of the CDR3: TGCGCCAGCAGTGAGTCGACAACAGCTTATAGCAATCAGCCCCAGCATTTT.

This rearrangement joins TRBV14 to TRBJ2-7; D may be TRBD1 (6 bases). Trimming took off 1 base at V and 0 bases at J, with 10 bases between the two ends. The CDR3 is 15 amino acids. Germline V gene lookup returns CDR1 SGHDN and CDR2 FVKESK. CDR3: CASSQGQGISYEQYF. For the CDR3, the DNA is TGTGCCAGCAGCCAAGGGCAGGGGATCTCCTACGAGCAGTACTTC.

This sequence joins TRBV11-2 and TRBJ1-5; D call uncertain. V was shortened by 4 bases and J by 7 bases, with 14 bases between the two germline ends. CDR1 is SGHAT and CDR2 is FQNNGV in the germline V gene. This CDR3 comprises 14 residues. The CDR3 sequence is CASSSRFRGQPQHF. The CDR3 DNA follows: TGTGCCAGCAGCTCTAGGTTTCGCGGGCAGCCCCAGCATTTT.

The chain uses TRBV29-1 and TRBJ1-2; the D is unclear. Between the trimmed V and J ends, which lost 4 bases and 3 bases, there was a span of 9 bases. Germline V gene data show CDR1 as SQVTM and CDR2 as ANQGSEA. This CDR3 has 12 amino acids. DNA for the CDR3: TGCAGCGTTGGGTTAGGAGACTATGGCTACACCTTC. It is translated as CSVGLGDYGYTF. Based on the CDR3 plus reference TRBV29-1 and TRBJ1-2, the full variable domain is SAVISQKPSRDICQRGTSLTIQCQVDSQVTMMFWYRQQPGQSLTLIATANQGSEATYESGFVIDKFPISRPNLTFSTLTVSNMSPEDSSIYLCSVGLGDYGYTFGSGTRLTVV.

This clone was seen a single time. The chain joins TRBV11-2 to TRBJ2-1; D gene ambiguous. Trimming took off 1 base at V and 4 bases at J, with 5 bases between the two ends. Per germline, CDR1 SGHAT and CDR2 FQNNGV. The CDR3 loop spans 13 amino acids. CDR3 bases: TGTGCCAGCAGCTTAGGGGCTTACAATGAGCAGTTCTTC. It encodes CASSLGAYNEQFF.

The chain recombines TRBV7-9 with TRBJ2-1; D possibly corresponds to TRBD2 (7 bases). V lost 5 bases, J lost 7 bases, and 24 bases lay in between. Germline V gene sequence: CDR1 SEHNR, CDR2 FQNEAQ (reference sequence). CDR3 length equals 17 residues. The CDR3 sequence is CASSAYAGRGARNEQFF. The CDR3 coding sequence is TGTGCCAGCAGCGCCTACGCCGGCCGGGGGGCGCGAAATGAGCAGTTCTTC.

This chain connects TRBV5-1 to TRBJ2-1; a weak D match, TRBD2 (6 bases). The germline V gene encodes CDR1 SGHRS and CDR2 YFSETQ. The CDR3 length is 16 residues. The V and J ends lost 7 bases and 9 bases respectively, with 26 bases between them. The CDR3 region is CASDRGWGGALTEQFF. The CDR3, as DNA: TGCGCCAGCGACCGGGGGTGGGGCGGGGCCCTTACTGAGCAGTTCTTC.

The V gene is TRBV28, the J gene TRBJ2-1; 11 nucleotides line up with TRBD2. Germline assignment: CDR1 MDHEN and CDR2 SYDVKM. V lost 5 bases and J lost 4; bases outside the gene matches: 10. The CDR3 runs to 17 residues. CDR3 loop: CASSPPTSGSLYNEQFF. CDR3 nucleotides: TGTGCCAGCAGTCCCCCTACTAGCGGGAGCCTATACAATGAGCAGTTCTTC.

This clone was picked up one time. The chain recombines TRBV7-3 with TRBJ2-1; D tentatively fits TRBD1 or TRBD2 (5 bases each). This CDR3 has 16 amino acids. Germline-derived CDR1 and CDR2 are SGHTA and FQGTGA. Trimming cost V 5 bases and J 8 bases, with 22 bases left between them. The CDR3 sequence: CASSTSWAVGVDEQFF. DNA for the CDR3: TGTGCCAGCAGCACCTCCTGGGCAGTGGGGGTAGATGAGCAGTTCTTC.

This sequence joins TRBV24-1 and TRBJ2-5; 8 nucleotides align to TRBD1. V shed 1 base, J shed 5 bases, and the junction held 8 bases outside the gene matches. Germline lookup yields CDR1 KGHDR and CDR2 SFDVKD. The CDR3 consists of 16 residues. CDR3 sequence: CATSDLSDREVETQYF. In nucleotides, the CDR3 is TGTGCCACCAGTGATTTATCGGACAGGGAAGTCGAGACCCAGTACTTC.

The chain has TRBV5-5 and TRBJ2-2; no definite D call. The CDR3 sequence is 18 residues long. In germline, CDR1 is SGHKS, CDR2 YYEKEE (reference sequence). Trimming removed 2 bases at V and 2 bases at J, with 19 bases between. The CDR3 sequence is CASSLKGSTMINTGELFF. DNA for the CDR3: TGTGCCAGCAGCTTAAAGGGATCTACGATGATCAACACCGGGGAGCTGTTTTTT.

This clone turned up a few times. For the CDR3, the DNA is TGCGCCGATACAGGGGCTAACTATGGCTACACCTTC. Protein sequence: CADTGANYGYTF. J is TRBJ1-2 and V is TRBV5-1; 7 nucleotides match TRBD1. CDR1 and CDR2 from the germline V gene are SGHRS and YFSETQ. The V segment lost 10 bases and the J segment 0 bases; nucleotides outside the gene matches: 3. The CDR3 has 12 residues.

The chain joins TRBV10-1 to TRBJ2-3, with D perhaps matching TRBD1 (6 bases). The CDR3 contains 14 residues. CDR1 is WNHNN, CDR2 SYGVQD, per germline (reference sequence). Trimming took off 4 bases at V and 2 bases at J, with 10 bases between the two ends. The CDR3 DNA reads as TGCGCCAGCAGTGGTCCGGGACACACAGATACGCAGTATTTT. It is translated as CASSGPGHTDTQYF.

This chain uses TRBV2 with TRBJ1-5, with 10 bases that match TRBD1. CDR3 length: 17 residues. V lost 3 bases, J lost 6 bases, and 11 bases stayed unmatched. Germline V gene data show CDR1 as SNHLY and CDR2 as FYNNEI. CDR3 loop: CASSDRGQGKISQPQHF. CDR3 coding DNA: TGTGCCAGCAGTGATCGGGGACAGGGGAAAATAAGTCAGCCCCAGCATTTT.